These T cell receptor beta chains were read from a single sample in a study of blood T cells in healthy people across ages. TCRdb processed the 5' RACE reads anew with MiXCR; each CDR3 protein has one entry. In the table there are about 670,000 distinct CDR3 sequences, 40% to 45% of which are singletons. The sample comprised blood. These receptors were obtained from a man older than 75 in good health. The CDR3 runs from the conserved cysteine through the conserved F or W. The D gene is left open where the match is weak. Size tells how often a clone was seen (once, few, many) or the class of an expanded clone, and some rows leave it out.

v_gene	abundance	d_gene	j_gene	CDR3aa	CDR3nt
TRBV4-3	.	.	TRBJ1-2	CASSQDFNGYTF	TGCGCCAGCAGCCAAGATTTTAATGGCTACACCTTC
TRBV6-2/TRBV6-3	.	TRBD1	TRBJ2-3	CASRRTGGETRYF	TGTGCCAGCAGAAGGACAGGGGGGGAAACGCGGTATTTT
TRBV18	many	.	TRBJ2-7	CASSPTPQGSEQYF	TGTGCCAGCTCACCAACCCCCCAGGGGAGTGAGCAGTACTTC
TRBV7-9	once	TRBD2	TRBJ2-1	CASSTSGLNEQFF	TGTGCCAGCAGTACTAGCGGCCTAAATGAGCAGTTCTTC
TRBV21-1	.	.	TRBJ2-5	CASSKMRKGLLGETQYF	TGTGCCAGCAGCAAAATGAGAAAGGGCCTGCTCGGAGAGACCCAGTACTTC
TRBV5-1	.	TRBD1	TRBJ1-6	CASSYGQGMDNSPLHF	TGCGCCAGCAGCTACGGACAGGGAATGGATAATTCACCCCTCCACTTT
TRBV20-1	.	.	TRBJ1-2	CSARTSGHGYTF	TGCAGTGCTAGAACTTCAGGGCATGGCTACACCTTC
TRBV6-5	few	TRBD2	TRBJ2-5	CASSYSASGIATQYF	TGTGCCAGCAGTTACTCCGCCAGCGGGATTGCGACCCAGTACTTC
TRBV7-8	.	TRBD1	TRBJ1-2	CASSLQSGGQGVYTF	TGTGCCAGCAGCTTACAATCAGGCGGACAGGGTGTCTACACCTTC
TRBV29-1	.	.	TRBJ1-1	CSVDSGSGTKVFF	TGCAGCGTTGATAGTGGGTCGGGCACTAAAGTTTTCTTT
TRBV4-1	few	TRBD2	TRBJ2-7	CASSQTGLAIGASHEQYF	TGCGCCAGCAGCCAAACGGGACTAGCGATAGGGGCTAGCCACGAGCAGTACTTC
TRBV7-2	few	.	TRBJ2-2	CASSLDRLTNTGELFF	TGTGCCAGCAGCTTAGATCGACTGACGAACACCGGGGAGCTGTTTTTT
TRBV21-1	.	.	TRBJ2-3	CASSKAGLAETDPSTDTQYF	TGTGCCAGCAGCAAAGCGGGACTAGCGGAGACCGATCCTAGCACAGATACGCAGTATTTT
TRBV7-8	.	.	TRBJ2-7	CASSPYLVRGVSEQYF	TGTGCCAGCAGCCCCTACCTCGTGAGGGGAGTTAGCGAGCAGTACTTC
TRBV20-1	.	.	TRBJ2-7	CSTREYSVSYEQYF	TGCAGTACTAGAGAGTACAGCGTCTCCTACGAGCAGTACTTC
TRBV3-1	few	.	TRBJ2-7	CASSQLTATYEQYF	TGTGCCAGCAGCCAGCTGACAGCTACCTACGAGCAGTACTTC
TRBV7-9	few	.	TRBJ2-7	CASSLKIATGRGNMGEQYF	TGTGCCAGCAGCTTAAAGATAGCGACCGGACGTGGGAATATGGGCGAGCAGTACTTC
TRBV4-2	many	TRBD2	TRBJ2-3	CASRGSGRSGDTQYF	TGTGCCAGCAGGGGTAGCGGGAGGTCCGGAGATACGCAGTATTTT
TRBV6-4	.	.	TRBJ2-1	CASSEIDSSSYNEQFF	TGTGCCAGCAGTGAAATCGACTCGAGCTCCTACAATGAGCAGTTCTTC
TRBV18	.	.	TRBJ1-2	CASSPSRDAWGYGYTF	TGTGCCAGCTCACCCTCGAGGGACGCGTGGGGCTATGGCTACACCTTC
TRBV20-1	few	.	TRBJ2-4	CSAYGTGAEPLAKNIQYF	TGCAGTGCTTACGGGACGGGAGCGGAACCACTAGCCAAAAACATTCAGTACTTC
TRBV7-2	.	.	TRBJ1-1	CASRRTDNTEAFF	TGTGCCAGCCGTCGGACAGACAACACTGAAGCTTTCTTT
TRBV28	few	.	TRBJ2-2	CASSFPGPGELFF	TGTGCCAGCAGTTTTCCCGGGCCCGGGGAGCTGTTTTTT
TRBV7-2	.	TRBD2	TRBJ2-4	CASSLTGTSGRAGAKSIQYF	TGTGCCAGCAGCCTGACCGGGACTAGCGGGAGGGCCGGTGCCAAAAGCATTCAGTACTTC